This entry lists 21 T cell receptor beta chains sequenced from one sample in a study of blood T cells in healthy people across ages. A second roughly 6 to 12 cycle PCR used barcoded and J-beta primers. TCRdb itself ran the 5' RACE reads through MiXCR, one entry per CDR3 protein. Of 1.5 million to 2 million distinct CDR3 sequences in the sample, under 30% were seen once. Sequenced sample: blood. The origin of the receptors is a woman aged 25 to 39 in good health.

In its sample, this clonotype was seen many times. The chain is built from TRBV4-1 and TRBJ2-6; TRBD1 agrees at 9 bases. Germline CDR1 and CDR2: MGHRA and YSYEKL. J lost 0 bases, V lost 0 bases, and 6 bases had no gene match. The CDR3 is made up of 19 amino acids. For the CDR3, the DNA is TGCGCCAGCAGCCAAGAGGGTACAGGGGGCTACTCTGGGGCCAACGTCCTGACTTTC. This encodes CASSQEGTGGYSGANVLTF.

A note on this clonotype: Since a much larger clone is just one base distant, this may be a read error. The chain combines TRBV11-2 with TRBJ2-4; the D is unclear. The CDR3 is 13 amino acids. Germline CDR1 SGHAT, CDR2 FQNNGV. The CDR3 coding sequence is TGTGCCAGCTGCTTTCCCGCAGGCCACATTCAGTACTTC. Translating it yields CASCFPAGHIQYF.

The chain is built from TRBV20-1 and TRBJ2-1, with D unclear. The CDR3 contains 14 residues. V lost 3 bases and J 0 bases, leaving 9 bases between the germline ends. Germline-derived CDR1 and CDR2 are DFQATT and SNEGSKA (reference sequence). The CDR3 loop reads CSARALDSYNEQFF. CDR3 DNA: TGCAGTGCTAGGGCCCTAGACTCCTACAATGAGCAGTTCTTC.

The CDR3 DNA reads TGTGCCAGCAGCCCCCCCGTGAGTCCAGGGTACGAGCAGTACTTC. Amino acid sequence: CASSPPVSPGYEQYF. The V call is TRBV7-9, the J call TRBJ2-7, with D perhaps matching TRBD1 (5 bases). This CDR3 region has 15 residues. Germline CDR1 SEHNR, CDR2 FQNEAQ (reference sequence). Between the trimmed V and J ends, which lost 5 bases and 4 bases, there was a span of 18 bases.

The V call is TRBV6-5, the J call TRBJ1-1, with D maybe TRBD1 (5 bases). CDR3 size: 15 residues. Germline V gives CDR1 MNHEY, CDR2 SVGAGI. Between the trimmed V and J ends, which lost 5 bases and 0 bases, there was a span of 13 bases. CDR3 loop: CASSRTGNMNTEAFF. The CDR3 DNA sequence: TGTGCCAGCAGTCGAACAGGAAACATGAACACTGAAGCTTTCTTT.

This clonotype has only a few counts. CDR3 sequence (DNA): TGCGCCAGCAGTCCGGAGTATTCTGGAAAACTGTTTTTT. Amino acid sequence: CASSPEYSGKLFF. J is TRBJ1-4 and V is TRBV10-1; D is undetermined. V gave up 5 bases and J gave up 10 bases, with 14 bases separating them. This CDR3 region has 13 residues. CDR1 WNHNN and CDR2 SYGVQD come from the germline V gene (reference sequence).

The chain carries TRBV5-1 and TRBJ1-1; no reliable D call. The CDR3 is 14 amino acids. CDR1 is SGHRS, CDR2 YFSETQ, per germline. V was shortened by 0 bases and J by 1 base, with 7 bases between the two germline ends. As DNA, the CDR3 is TGCGCCAGCAGCTTGGGGCACAAGAACACTGAAGCTTTCTTT. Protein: CASSLGHKNTEAFF.

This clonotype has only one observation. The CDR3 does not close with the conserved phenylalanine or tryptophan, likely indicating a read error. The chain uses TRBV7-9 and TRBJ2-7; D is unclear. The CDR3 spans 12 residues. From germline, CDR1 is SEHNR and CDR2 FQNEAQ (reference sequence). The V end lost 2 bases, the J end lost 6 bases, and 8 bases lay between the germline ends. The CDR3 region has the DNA TGTGCCAGCAGCTTACTTAATCGCGAGCAGTACTGC. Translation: CASSLLNREQYC.

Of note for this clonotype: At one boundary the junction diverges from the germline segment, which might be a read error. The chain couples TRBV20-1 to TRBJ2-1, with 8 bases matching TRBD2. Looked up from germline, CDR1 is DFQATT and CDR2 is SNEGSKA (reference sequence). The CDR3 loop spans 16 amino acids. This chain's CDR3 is CGARVPAGGTYNEQFF. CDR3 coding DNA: TGCGGTGCTAGGGTGCCGGCGGGGGGTACCTACAATGAGCAGTTCTTC.

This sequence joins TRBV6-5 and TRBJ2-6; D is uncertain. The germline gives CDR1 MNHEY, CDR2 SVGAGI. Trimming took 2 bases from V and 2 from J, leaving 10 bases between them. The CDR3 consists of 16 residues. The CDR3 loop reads CASSYDVGTGANVLTF. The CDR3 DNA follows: TGTGCCAGCAGTTACGATGTGGGGACTGGGGCCAACGTCCTGACTTTC.

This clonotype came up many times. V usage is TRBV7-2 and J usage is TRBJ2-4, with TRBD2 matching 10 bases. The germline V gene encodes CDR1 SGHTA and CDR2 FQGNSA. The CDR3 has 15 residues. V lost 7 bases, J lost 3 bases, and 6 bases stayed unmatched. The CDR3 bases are TGTGCCAGCACCCCTAGCGGGAGCATCAAAAACATTCAGTACTTC. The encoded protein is CASTPSGSIKNIQYF.

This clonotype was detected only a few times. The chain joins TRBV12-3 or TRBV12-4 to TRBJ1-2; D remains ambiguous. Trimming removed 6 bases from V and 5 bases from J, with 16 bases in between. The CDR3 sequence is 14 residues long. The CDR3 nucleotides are TGTGCCAGCAGCCACGCTCAGGAAAATTATGGCTACACCTTC. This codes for CASSHAQENYGYTF.

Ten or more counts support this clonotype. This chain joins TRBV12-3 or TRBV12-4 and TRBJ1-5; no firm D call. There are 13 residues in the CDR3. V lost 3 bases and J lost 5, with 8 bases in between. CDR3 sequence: CASSFNSDQPQHF. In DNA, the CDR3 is TGTGCCAGCAGTTTTAATTCCGATCAGCCCCAGCATTTT.

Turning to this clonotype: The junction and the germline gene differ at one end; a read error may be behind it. The CDR3 sequence is CACSHGSGTSANYGYTF. In DNA, the CDR3 is TGTGCCTGCTCCCACGGGTCAGGCACAAGCGCTAACTATGGCTACACCTTC. The chain couples TRBV18 to TRBJ1-2; no definite D call. Germline CDR1 and CDR2: KGHSH and LQKENI. This CDR3 is 17 amino acids long.

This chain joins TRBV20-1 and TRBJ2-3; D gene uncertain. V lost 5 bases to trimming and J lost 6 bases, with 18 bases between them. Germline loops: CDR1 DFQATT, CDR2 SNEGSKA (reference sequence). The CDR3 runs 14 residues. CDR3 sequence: CSAHKDVSLDTQYF. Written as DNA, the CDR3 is TGCAGTGCTCATAAGGACGTGTCTTTGGATACGCAGTATTTT.

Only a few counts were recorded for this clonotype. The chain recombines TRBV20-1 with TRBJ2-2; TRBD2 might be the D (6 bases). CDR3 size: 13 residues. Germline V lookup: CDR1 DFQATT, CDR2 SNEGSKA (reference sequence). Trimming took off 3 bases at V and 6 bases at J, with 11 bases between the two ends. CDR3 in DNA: TGCAGTGCTAGTCCGGGGGAGCCCGGGGAGCTGTTTTTT. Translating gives CSASPGEPGELFF.

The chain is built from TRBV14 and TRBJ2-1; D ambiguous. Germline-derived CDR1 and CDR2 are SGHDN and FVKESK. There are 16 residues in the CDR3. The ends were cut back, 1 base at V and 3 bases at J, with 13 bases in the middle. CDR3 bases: TGTGCCAGCAGCCAAGTCAGGCTAGTGAGCTACAATGAGCAGTTCTTC. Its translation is CASSQVRLVSYNEQFF.

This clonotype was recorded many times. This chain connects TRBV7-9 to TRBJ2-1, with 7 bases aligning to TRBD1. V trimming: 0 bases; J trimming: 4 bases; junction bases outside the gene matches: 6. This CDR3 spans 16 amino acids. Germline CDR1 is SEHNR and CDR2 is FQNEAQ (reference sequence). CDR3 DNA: TGTGCCAGCAGCTTAGCGGGACAGTTAGATTACAATGAGCAGTTCTTC. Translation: CASSLAGQLDYNEQFF. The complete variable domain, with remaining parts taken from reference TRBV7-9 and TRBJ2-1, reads DTGVSQNPRHKITKRGQNVTFRCDPISEHNRLYWYRQTLGQGPEFLTYFQNEAQLEKSRLLSDRFSAERPKGSFSTLEIQRTEQGDSAMYLCASSLAGQLDYNEQFFGPGTRLTVL.

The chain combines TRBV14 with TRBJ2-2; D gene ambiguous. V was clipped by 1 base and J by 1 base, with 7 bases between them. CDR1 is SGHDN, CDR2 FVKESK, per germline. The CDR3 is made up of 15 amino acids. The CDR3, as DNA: TGTGCCAGCAGCCAAGGGCTTGTGAACACCGGGGAGCTGTTTTTT. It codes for CASSQGLVNTGELFF. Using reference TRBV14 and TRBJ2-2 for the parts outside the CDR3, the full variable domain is EAGVTQFPSHSVIEKGQTVTLRCDPISGHDNLYWYRRVMGKEIKFLLHFVKESKQDESGMPNNRFLAERTGGTYSTLKVQPAELEDSGVYFCASSQGLVNTGELFFGEGSRLTVL.

The DNA of the CDR3 is TGTGCCAGCAGCTCAACTGAATTCAGCGGAACTAGCACAGATACGCAGTATTTT. Its protein product is CASSSTEFSGTSTDTQYF. The chain recombines TRBV7-2 with TRBJ2-3; D may be TRBD2 (5 bases). The V and J ends lost 4 bases and 0 bases respectively, with 20 bases between them. The CDR3 spans 18 residues. Germline V gene sequence: CDR1 SGHTA, CDR2 FQGNSA.

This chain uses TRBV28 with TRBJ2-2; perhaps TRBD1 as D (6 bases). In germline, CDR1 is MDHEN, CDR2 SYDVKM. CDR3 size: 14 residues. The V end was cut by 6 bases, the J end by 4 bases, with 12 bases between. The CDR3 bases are TGTGCCAGCAGCTCCAGGGGTCCCACCGGGGAGCTGTTTTTT. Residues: CASSSRGPTGELFF.